A selection of T cell receptor beta chains follows, all from one sample in a study of cytomegalovirus exposure and HLA in healthy donors. Clones were sequenced by immunoSEQ multiplex PCR, and TCRdb holds only the in-frame ones, with some missing. The sample lists some 85,000 clones, 96% occurring once. The sample was PBMCs. All receptors derive from a woman aged 18-29 years in good health and CMV-seronegative. The CDR3 runs from the conserved cysteine through the conserved F or W. D genes are given only for firm matches. Clone size is shown for a subset of rows, as once, few, many or a class of expanded clone.

j_gene | d_gene | v_gene | abundance | CDR3aa | CDR3nt
TRBJ2-1 | TRBD2 | TRBV4-1 | . | CASSHPFGRGTYNEQFF | TGCGCCAGCAGCCACCCCTTCGGGCGGGGGACCTACAATGAGCAGTTCTTC
TRBJ1-1 | . | TRBV4-1 | . | CASSQGPGVVTEAFF | TGCGCCAGCAGCCAAGGGCCAGGGGTGGTCACTGAAGCTTTCTTT
TRBJ1-1 | . | TRBV5-1 | few | CASSLEEATEAFF | TGCGCCAGCAGCTTGGAGGAGGCCACTGAAGCTTTCTTT
TRBJ2-3 | TRBD1 | TRBV27 | . | CASRPTGGSSDTQYF | TGTGCCAGCAGACCAACAGGGGGTTCGTCAGATACGCAGTATTTT
TRBJ1-1 | . | TRBV21-1 | . | CASSIPGQMNTEAFF | TGTGCCAGCAGCATTCCGGGACAAATGAACACTGAAGCTTTCTTT
TRBJ2-5 | TRBD1 | TRBV5-1 | . | CASSPTGGAGETQYF | TGCGCCAGCAGCCCGACAGGGGGCGCGGGAGAGACCCAGTACTTC
TRBJ1-2 | . | TRBV2 | . | CASSSDSLNLSYGYTF | TGTGCCAGCTCCTCGGACAGCTTAAACCTCTCCTATGGCTACACCTTC
TRBJ2-7 | TRBD2 | TRBV5-1 | . | CASRLHPGLAGGPIVYEQYF | TGCGCCAGCAGACTACATCCGGGACTAGCGGGAGGGCCAATAGTCTACGAGCAGTACTTC
TRBJ1-2 | . | TRBV7-9 | . | CASSPEPGYNYGYTF | TGTGCCAGCAGCCCCGAGCCAGGGTATAACTATGGCTACACCTTC
TRBJ1-2 | . | TRBV18 | . | CASSPESWGYTF | TGTGCCAGCTCACCGGAGAGTTGGGGCTACACCTTC
TRBJ2-7 | . | TRBV11-2 | . | CASSSPRLGYEQYF | TGTGCCAGCAGCTCCCCCCGACTAGGGTACGAGCAGTACTTC
TRBJ1-2 | . | TRBV20-1 | . | CSVMTSGGYTF | TGCAGTGTTATGACCTCCGGGGGCTACACCTTC
TRBJ1-2 | . | TRBV6-1 | once | CASSEALLKGYYGYTF | TGTGCCAGCAGTGAAGCGCTTCTGAAGGGGTACTATGGCTACACCTTC
TRBJ2-6 | . | TRBV7-9 | once | CASSPGSGANVLTF | TGTGCCAGCAGCCCCGGCTCTGGGGCCAACGTCCTGACTTTC
TRBJ1-1 | TRBD1 | TRBV28 | . | CASSLLAGQGVWAFF | TGTGCCAGCAGTTTACTGGCCGGACAGGGGGTATGGGCTTTCTTT
TRBJ1-1 | TRBD1 | TRBV5-1 | . | CASSVGQGSEAFF | TGCGCCAGCAGCGTAGGACAGGGCTCTGAAGCTTTCTTT
TRBJ2-7 | TRBD1 | TRBV9 | . | CASSVGADRGRREQYF | TGTGCCAGCAGCGTAGGCGCGGACAGGGGCCGTCGGGAGCAGTACTTC
TRBJ1-2 | TRBD1 | TRBV5-6 | . | CASSPGQNYGYTF | TGTGCCAGCAGCCCGGGACAGAACTATGGCTACACCTTC
TRBJ2-1 | TRBD2 | TRBV27 | . | CASSFGTSGAWSSYNEQFF | TGTGCCAGCAGTTTCGGGACTAGCGGCGCCTGGAGCTCCTACAATGAGCAGTTCTTC
TRBJ2-4 | . | TRBV18 | . | CASSPSSPYGGHLAKNIQYF | TGTGCCAGCTCACCATCCTCGCCTTATGGGGGCCATCTAGCCAAAAACATTCAGTACTTC
TRBJ2-2 | . | TRBV28 | . | CASRVSRTGELFF | TGTGCCAGCAGGGTTAGTCGGACCGGGGAGCTGTTTTTT
TRBJ2-7 | . | TRBV10-1 | . | CASSDWEASYEQYF | TGCGCCAGCAGTGATTGGGAGGCCTCCTACGAGCAGTACTTC
TRBJ2-5 | . | TRBV25-1 | . | CASREPGKETQYF | TGTGCCAGCAGGGAACCAGGGAAGGAGACCCAGTACTTC
TRBJ2-7 | . | TRBV2 | . | CASSWATQYEQYF | TGTGCCAGCAGCTGGGCCACACAATACGAGCAGTACTTC
TRBJ2-1 | TRBD2 | TRBV11-2 | . | CASSLEHATRGLESYNEQFF | TGTGCCAGCAGCTTAGAACACGCAACTCGGGGACTAGAGAGTTACAATGAGCAGTTCTTC
TRBJ1-1 | . | TRBV21-1 | . | CASSKGRYGGAVEAFF | TGTGCCAGCAGCAAAGGTCGTTACGGAGGGGCCGTTGAAGCTTTCTTT
TRBJ2-7 | . | TRBV7-2 | . | CASSIGVQLGYEQYF | TGTGCCAGCAGTATAGGGGTACAGCTGGGCTACGAGCAGTACTTC
TRBJ1-5 | TRBD1 | TRBV7-8 | . | CASSPLTTGGYQPQHF | TGTGCCAGCAGCCCCCTGACCACAGGGGGCTATCAGCCCCAGCATTTT
TRBJ2-7 | TRBD1 | TRBV10-3 | . | CATSQWTGDTPSEQYF | TGTGCCACCTCTCAATGGACAGGGGATACACCGAGCGAGCAGTACTTC
TRBJ1-5 | . | TRBV6-5 | . | CASSNQGFAQPQHF | TGTGCCAGCAGTAACCAGGGTTTTGCTCAGCCCCAGCATTTT
TRBJ2-7 | TRBD2 | TRBV15 | . | CATSRTSGKIEQYF | TGTGCCACCAGCAGAACTAGCGGGAAGATCGAGCAGTACTTC
TRBJ1-3 | . | TRBV7-2 | . | CASSLSRGSGNTIYF | TGTGCCAGCAGCTTAAGCAGGGGTAGTGGAAACACCATATATTTT
TRBJ2-5 | TRBD2 | TRBV18 | . | CASSPQAGVTETQYF | TGTGCCAGCTCACCTCAGGCGGGAGTCACAGAGACCCAGTACTTC
TRBJ2-7 | . | TRBV10-2 | . | CASTLAGYEQYF | TGCGCCAGCACTCTAGCAGGCTACGAGCAGTACTTC
TRBJ1-2 | TRBD1 | TRBV7-9 | . | CASSRGQGFPRYTF | TGTGCCAGCAGCCGGGGACAGGGTTTTCCCCGCTACACCTTC
TRBJ1-1 | TRBD1 | TRBV5-6 | once | CAGSQGAGRTEAFF | TGTGCCGGATCACAGGGGGCCGGAAGAACTGAAGCTTTCTTT
TRBJ2-1 | . | TRBV5-1 | . | CASSLEGEIYNEQFF | TGCGCCAGCAGCTTGGAGGGGGAAATCTACAATGAGCAGTTCTTC
TRBJ2-3 | TRBD1 | TRBV5-1 | . | CASSFQGVDGVTDTQYF | TGCGCCAGCAGCTTCCAGGGGGTCGATGGAGTCACAGATACGCAGTATTTT
TRBJ2-1 | TRBD2 | TRBV29-1 | . | CSVEGTSGHNEQFF | TGCAGCGTTGAGGGGACTAGCGGGCACAATGAGCAGTTCTTC
TRBJ1-6 | TRBD1 | TRBV2 | . | CASSEAGTGLSPLHF | TGTGCCAGCAGTGAGGCCGGGACAGGACTTTCACCCCTCCACTTT
TRBJ2-7 | TRBD2 | TRBV5-5 | . | CASSLNSRGGFEQYF | TGTGCCAGCAGCCTCAACTCACGGGGGGGTTTCGAGCAGTACTTC
TRBJ1-5 | . | TRBV19 | . | CASSIAPGSVGPGNQPQHF | TGTGCCAGTAGTATAGCCCCCGGCAGCGTTGGCCCGGGCAATCAGCCCCAGCATTTT
TRBJ2-7 | TRBD2 | TRBV6-4 | . | CASSDGTSGSEQYF | TGTGCCAGCAGTGACGGGACTAGCGGGAGCGAGCAGTACTTC
TRBJ2-1 | . | TRBV19 | . | CASSTGPGGYYNEQFF | TGTGCCAGTAGTACCGGGCCAGGGGGGTACTACAATGAGCAGTTCTTC
TRBJ2-2 | . | TRBV5-1 | once | CASNLGQTNTGELFF | TGCGCCAGCAACCTGGGACAAACGAACACCGGGGAGCTGTTTTTT
TRBJ1-2 | . | TRBV10-1 | . | CASSATMNYGYTF | TGCGCCAGCAGTGCAACAATGAACTATGGCTACACCTTC
TRBJ2-3 | TRBD2 | TRBV19 | . | CASSWTSGSTDTQYF | TGTGCCAGTAGCTGGACTAGCGGGAGCACAGATACGCAGTATTTT
TRBJ2-3 | TRBD1 | TRBV6-5 | . | CASRQGGTDTQYF | TGTGCCAGCAGACAGGGGGGCACAGATACGCAGTATTTT
TRBJ2-7 | . | TRBV5-1 | . | CASSLEQADGYYEQYF | TGCGCCAGCAGCTTGGAACAGGCCGACGGGTACTACGAGCAGTACTTC
TRBJ2-1 | . | TRBV25-1 | . | CASSADISYNEQFF | TGTGCCAGCAGTGCTGACATCTCCTACAATGAGCAGTTCTTC
TRBJ2-2 | TRBD1 | TRBV11-2 | once | CASSANRGLGGELFF | TGTGCCAGCAGCGCGAACAGGGGGCTTGGCGGGGAGCTGTTTTTT
TRBJ2-3 | TRBD2 | TRBV9 | . | CASSVDGLAGVGDTQYF | TGTGCCAGCAGCGTAGACGGACTAGCGGGAGTAGGAGATACGCAGTATTTT
TRBJ2-3 | . | TRBV5-8 | . | CASSLARTGTGIDTQYF | TGTGCCAGCAGCTTGGCGCGTACCGGGACTGGGATAGATACGCAGTATTTT
TRBJ1-3 | . | TRBV19 | . | CASSPSSGNTIYF | TGTGCCAGTAGCCCGAGCTCTGGAAACACCATATATTTT